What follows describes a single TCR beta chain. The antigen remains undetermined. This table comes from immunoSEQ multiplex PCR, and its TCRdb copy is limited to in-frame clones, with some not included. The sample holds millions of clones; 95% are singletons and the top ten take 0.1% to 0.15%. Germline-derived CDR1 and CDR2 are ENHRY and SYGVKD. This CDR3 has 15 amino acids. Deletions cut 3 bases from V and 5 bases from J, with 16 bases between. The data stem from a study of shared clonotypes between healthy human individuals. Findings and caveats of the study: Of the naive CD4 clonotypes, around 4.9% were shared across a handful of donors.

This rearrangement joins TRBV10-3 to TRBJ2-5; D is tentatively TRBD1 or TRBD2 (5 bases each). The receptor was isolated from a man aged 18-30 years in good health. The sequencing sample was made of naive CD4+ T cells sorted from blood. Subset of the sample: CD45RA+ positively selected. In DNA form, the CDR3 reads TGTGCCATCAGTGAACGGTTGGGGGTTACGGAGACCCAGTACTTC. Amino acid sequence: CAISERLGVTETQYF.